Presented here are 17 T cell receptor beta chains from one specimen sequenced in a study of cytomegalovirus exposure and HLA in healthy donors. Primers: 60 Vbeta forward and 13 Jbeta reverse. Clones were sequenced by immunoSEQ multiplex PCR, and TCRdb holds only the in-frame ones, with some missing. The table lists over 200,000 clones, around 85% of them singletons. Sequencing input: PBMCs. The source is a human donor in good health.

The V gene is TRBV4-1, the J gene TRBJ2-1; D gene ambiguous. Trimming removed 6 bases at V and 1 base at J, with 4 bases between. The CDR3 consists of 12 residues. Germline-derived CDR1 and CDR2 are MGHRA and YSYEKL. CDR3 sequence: CASRSSYNEQFF. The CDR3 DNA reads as TGCGCCAGCAGGAGTTCCTACAATGAGCAGTTCTTC.

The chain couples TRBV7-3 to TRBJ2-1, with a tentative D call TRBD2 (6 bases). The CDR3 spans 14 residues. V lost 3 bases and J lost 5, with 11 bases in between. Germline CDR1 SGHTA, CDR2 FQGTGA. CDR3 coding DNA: TGTGCCAGCAGCTTTGGGACTGGAAACAATGAGCAGTTCTTC. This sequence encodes CASSFGTGNNEQFF.

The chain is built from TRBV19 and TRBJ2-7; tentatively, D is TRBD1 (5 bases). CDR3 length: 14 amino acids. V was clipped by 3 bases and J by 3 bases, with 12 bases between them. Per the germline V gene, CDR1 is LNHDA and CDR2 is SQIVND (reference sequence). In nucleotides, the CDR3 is TGTGCCAGTAGTATTGCTGGGCAGGGCTACGAGCAGTACTTC. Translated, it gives CASSIAGQGYEQYF.

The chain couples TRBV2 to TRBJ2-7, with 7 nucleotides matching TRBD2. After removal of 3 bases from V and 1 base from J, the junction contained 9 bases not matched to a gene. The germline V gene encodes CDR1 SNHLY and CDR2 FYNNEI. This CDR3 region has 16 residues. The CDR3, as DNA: TGTGCCAGCAGTGATAGGCGGGAGCCGCGATCCTACGAGCAGTACTTC. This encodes CASSDRREPRSYEQYF.

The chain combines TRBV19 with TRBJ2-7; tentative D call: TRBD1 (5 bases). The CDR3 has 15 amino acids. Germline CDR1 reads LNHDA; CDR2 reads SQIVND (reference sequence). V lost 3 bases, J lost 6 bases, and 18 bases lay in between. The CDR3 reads CASSMTEGYGSEQYF. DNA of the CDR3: TGTGCCAGTAGTATGACAGAAGGCTATGGGTCCGAGCAGTACTTC.

DNA for the CDR3: TGTGCCAGCCCATTCCCCGGGACTAGCGGGAACAATGAGCAGTTCTTC. Protein: CASPFPGTSGNNEQFF. The chain has TRBV7-9 and TRBJ2-1; 13 bases match TRBD2. The CDR3 totals 16 residues. Germline V gene data show CDR1 as SEHNR and CDR2 as FQNEAQ (reference sequence). Trimming cost V 8 bases and J 5 bases; bases outside gene matches: 9.

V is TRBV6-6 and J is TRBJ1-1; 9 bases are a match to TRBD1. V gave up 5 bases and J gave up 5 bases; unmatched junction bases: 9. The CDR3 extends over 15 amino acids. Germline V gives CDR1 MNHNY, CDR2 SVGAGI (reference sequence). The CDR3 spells CASSGRQGGGTEAFF. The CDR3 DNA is TGTGCCAGCAGTGGACGACAGGGGGGAGGTACTGAAGCTTTCTTT.

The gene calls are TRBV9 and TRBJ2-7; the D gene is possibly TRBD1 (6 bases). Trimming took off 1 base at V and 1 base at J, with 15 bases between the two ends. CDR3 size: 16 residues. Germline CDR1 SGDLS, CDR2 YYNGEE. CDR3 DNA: TGTGCCAGCAGCGTAAGGGAAGACAGGATTTCCTACGAGCAGTACTTC. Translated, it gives CASSVREDRISYEQYF.

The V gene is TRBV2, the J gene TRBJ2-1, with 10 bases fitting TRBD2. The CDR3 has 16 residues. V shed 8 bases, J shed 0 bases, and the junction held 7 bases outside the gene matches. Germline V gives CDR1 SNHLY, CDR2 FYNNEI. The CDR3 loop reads CASGDSGRSSYNEQFF. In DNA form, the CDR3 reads TGTGCCAGCGGAGATAGCGGGAGGAGCTCCTACAATGAGCAGTTCTTC. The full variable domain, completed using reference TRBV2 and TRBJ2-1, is EPEVTQTPSHQVTQMGQEVILRCVPISNHLYFYWYRQILGQKVEFLVSFYNNEISEKSEIFDDQFSVERPDGSNFTLKIRSTKLEDSAMYFCASGDSGRSSYNEQFFGPGTRLTVL.

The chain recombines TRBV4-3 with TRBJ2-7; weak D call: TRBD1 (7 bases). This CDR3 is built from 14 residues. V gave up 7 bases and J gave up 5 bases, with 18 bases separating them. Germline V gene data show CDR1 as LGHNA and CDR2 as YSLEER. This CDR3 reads CASTQGEVLDEQYF. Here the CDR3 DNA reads TGCGCCAGCACCCAGGGGGAGGTCTTGGACGAGCAGTACTTC.

The CDR3: CASSDLGMPGEKLFF. The CDR3 DNA reads as TGTGCCAGCAGTGACCTCGGGATGCCGGGAGAAAAACTGTTTTTT. This rearrangement joins TRBV6-6 to TRBJ1-4; D uncertain. The CDR3 loop spans 15 amino acids. Trimming took 5 bases from V and 8 from J, leaving 18 bases between them. The germline gives CDR1 MNHNY, CDR2 SVGAGI (reference sequence).

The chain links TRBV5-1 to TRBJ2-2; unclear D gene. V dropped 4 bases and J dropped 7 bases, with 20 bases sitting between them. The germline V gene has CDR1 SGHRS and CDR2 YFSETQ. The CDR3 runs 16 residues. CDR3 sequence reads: CASSPSTGYPGGELFF. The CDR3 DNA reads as TGCGCCAGCAGCCCCTCGACCGGGTATCCCGGCGGGGAGCTGTTTTTT. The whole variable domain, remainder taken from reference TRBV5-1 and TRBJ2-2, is KAGVTQTPRYLIKTRGQQVTLSCSPISGHRSVSWYQQTPGQGLQFLFEYFSETQRNKGNFPGRFSGRQFSNSRSEMNVSTLELGDSALYLCASSPSTGYPGGELFFGEGSRLTVL.

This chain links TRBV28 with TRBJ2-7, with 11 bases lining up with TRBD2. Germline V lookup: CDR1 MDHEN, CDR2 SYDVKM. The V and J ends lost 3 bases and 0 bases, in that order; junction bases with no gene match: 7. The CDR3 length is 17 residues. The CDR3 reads CASSLPSGRPSSYEQYF. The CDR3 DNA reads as TGTGCCAGCAGTTTGCCTAGCGGGAGGCCGAGCTCCTACGAGCAGTACTTC.

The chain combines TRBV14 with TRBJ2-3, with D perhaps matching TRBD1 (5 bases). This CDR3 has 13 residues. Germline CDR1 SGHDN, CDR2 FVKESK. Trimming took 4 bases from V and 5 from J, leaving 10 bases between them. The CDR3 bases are TGTGCCAGCAGCCTGGGGCTGTTAGATACGCAGTATTTT. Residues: CASSLGLLDTQYF. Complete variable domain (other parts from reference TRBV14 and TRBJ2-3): EAGVTQFPSHSVIEKGQTVTLRCDPISGHDNLYWYRRVMGKEIKFLLHFVKESKQDESGMPNNRFLAERTGGTYSTLKVQPAELEDSGVYFCASSLGLLDTQYFGPGTRLTVL.

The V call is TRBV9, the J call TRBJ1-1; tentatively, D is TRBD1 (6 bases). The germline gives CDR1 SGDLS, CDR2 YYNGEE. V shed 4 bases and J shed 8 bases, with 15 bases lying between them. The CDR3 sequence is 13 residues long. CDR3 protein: CASSRLTGSEAFF. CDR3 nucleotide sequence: TGTGCCAGCAGCAGACTCACAGGGTCCGAAGCTTTCTTT. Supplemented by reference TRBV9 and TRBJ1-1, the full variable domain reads DSGVTQTPKHLITATGQRVTLRCSPRSGDLSVYWYQQSLDQGLQFLIQYYNGEERAKGNILERFSAQQFPDLHSELNLSSLELGDSALYFCASSRLTGSEAFFGQGTRLTVV.

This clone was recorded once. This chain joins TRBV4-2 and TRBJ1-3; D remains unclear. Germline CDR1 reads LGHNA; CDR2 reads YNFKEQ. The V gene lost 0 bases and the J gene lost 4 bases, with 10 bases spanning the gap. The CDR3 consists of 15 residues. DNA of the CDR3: TGTGCCAGCAGCCAAGATAAGTACTCGGGAAACACCATATATTTT. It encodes CASSQDKYSGNTIYF.

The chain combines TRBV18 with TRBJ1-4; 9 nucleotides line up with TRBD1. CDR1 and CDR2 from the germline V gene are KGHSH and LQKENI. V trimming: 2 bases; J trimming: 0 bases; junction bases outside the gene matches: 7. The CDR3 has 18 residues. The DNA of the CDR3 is TGTGCCAGCTCACCAAGGACAGGGGTTCGAACAACTAATGAAAAACTGTTTTTT. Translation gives CASSPRTGVRTTNEKLFF.